The 22 T cell receptor beta chains in this list originate from one sample, sequenced in a study of blood T cell repertoires in COVID-19. TCRdb's table, derived via immunoSEQ multiplex PCR, lists solely in-frame clones and lacks some. The sample gives 200,000 or so clones, almost 85% of which show up once; 6.9% is in the top ten. The sequenced material came from peripheral blood. Receptors were obtained from a human donor with acute or convalescent COVID-19. The donor label of this sample is uncertain.

The chain uses TRBV6-1 and TRBJ2-7; TRBD2 agrees at 11 bases. V gave up 1 base and J gave up 4 bases; unmatched junction bases: 3. The CDR3 covers 15 residues. Germline lookup yields CDR1 MNHNS and CDR2 SASEGT. For the CDR3, the DNA is TGTGCCAGCAGTGAAGGGACTAGCGGGCGGTACGAGCAGTACTTC. Protein: CASSEGTSGRYEQYF.

This clone has only one observation. CDR3: CASSPPGGEDIQYF. DNA of the CDR3: TGTGCCAGCTCACCTCCGGGAGGAGAAGACATTCAGTACTTC. The chain links TRBV18 to TRBJ2-4, with 7 bases matching TRBD2. The CDR3 runs 14 residues. The germline V gene has CDR1 KGHSH and CDR2 LQKENI. The J segment lost 8 bases and the V segment lost 3 bases, leaving 7 bases of the junction unmatched. Combining the CDR3 with reference TRBV18 and TRBJ2-4 gives the whole variable domain NAGVMQNPRHLVRRRGQEARLRCSPMKGHSHVYWYRQLPEEGLKFMVYLQKENIIDESGMPKERFSAEFPKEGPSILRIQQVVRGDSAAYFCASSPPGGEDIQYFGAGTRLSVL.

This clone showed up just once. The chain combines TRBV12-3 or TRBV12-4 with TRBJ2-7, with TRBD2 matching over 7 bases. This CDR3 is 12 amino acids long. Trimming took 7 bases from V and 6 from J; bases not matched to a gene: 6. CDR3 sequence: CASNMGGSEQYF. For the CDR3, the DNA is TGTGCCAGCAACATGGGAGGGAGCGAGCAGTACTTC.

This sequence joins TRBV7-7 and TRBJ2-3; TRBD1 matches at 9 bases. This CDR3 is built from 15 residues. Germline V gene lookup returns CDR1 SSHAT and CDR2 FNYEAQ (reference sequence). The V and J ends lost 5 bases and 3 bases, in that order; junction bases with no gene match: 6. CDR3 DNA: TGTGCCAGCAGCAGGGGACAGGGCCCGACAGATACGCAGTATTTT. This translates into CASSRGQGPTDTQYF.

This sequence joins TRBV15 and TRBJ1-1; 9 bases fit TRBD1. From germline, CDR1 is LNHNV and CDR2 YYDKDF (reference sequence). The CDR3 has 17 residues. V lost 0 bases to trimming and J lost 4 bases; unmatched junction nucleotides: 9. CDR3 protein: CATSRDRHKDRGTEAFF. The CDR3 region has the DNA TGTGCCACCAGCAGAGATCGACATAAGGACAGGGGCACTGAAGCTTTCTTT.

The CDR3 DNA reads as TGTGCCAGCAAGACAGGGGGTGACTATGGCTACACCTTC. This codes for CASKTGGDYGYTF. This chain joins TRBV6-5 and TRBJ1-2, with TRBD1 matching over 9 bases. Trimming removed 7 bases from V and 3 bases from J; junction bases left unmatched: 3. The length of the CDR3 is 13 residues. Germline CDR1 reads MNHEY; CDR2 reads SVGAGI.

This chain links TRBV5-1 with TRBJ2-5, with no clear D. CDR3 size: 14 residues. V lost 0 bases to trimming and J lost 2 bases, with 8 bases between them. The germline CDR1 and CDR2 sequences are SGHRS and YFSETQ. The CDR3 nucleotides are TGCGCCAGCAGCTTGGTGGGCCCTCAAGAGACCCAGTACTTC. It translates to CASSLVGPQETQYF.

This clone was counted a few times. This chain links TRBV5-1 with TRBJ2-2; TRBD2 is a possible D gene (5 bases). This CDR3 has 16 amino acids. V lost 0 bases and J lost 7, with 16 bases in between. Germline CDR1 is SGHRS and CDR2 is YFSETQ. The CDR3 protein is CASSLGVRERDGELFF. The CDR3 DNA sequence: TGCGCCAGCAGCTTGGGAGTTAGGGAGCGTGACGGGGAGCTGTTTTTT.

The chain carries TRBV7-3 and TRBJ2-7, with D unclear. Germline V lookup: CDR1 SGHTA, CDR2 FQGTGA. V was shortened by 5 bases and J by 2 bases, with 13 bases between the two germline ends. The CDR3 loop spans 14 amino acids. The CDR3 nucleotides read TGTGCCAGCAGCCACAGAGACAAACCCTACGAGCAGTACTTC. Residues: CASSHRDKPYEQYF.

This clone came up once. J is TRBJ2-5 and V is TRBV29-1, with TRBD2 identical over 8 bases. The V gene end was trimmed by 6 bases and the J gene end by 7 bases; junction bases not matched to a gene: 13. The CDR3 has 14 residues. CDR1 and CDR2 from the germline V gene are SQVTM and ANQGSEA. CDR3 sequence (DNA): TGCAGCGTCGCGGGGACTAGTGGGTTCGGGACCCAGTACTTC. Its protein product is CSVAGTSGFGTQYF.

The CDR3 region has the DNA TGTGCCAGCAGCTTAGCTACAGAGAGCTCTGGGGCCAACGTCCTGACTTTC. Protein sequence: CASSLATESSGANVLTF. The V gene is TRBV7-6, the J gene TRBJ2-6; D call uncertain. The germline V gene encodes CDR1 SGHVS and CDR2 FNYEAQ. CDR3 length: 17 amino acids. V was shortened by 0 bases and J by 0 bases, with 9 bases between the two germline ends. Drawing the rest from reference TRBV7-6 and TRBJ2-6, the complete variable domain is GAGVSQSPRYKVTKRGQDVALRCDPISGHVSLYWYRQALGQGPEFLTYFNYEAQQDKSGLPNDRFSAERPEGSISTLTIQRTEQRDSAMYRCASSLATESSGANVLTFGAGSRLTVL.

This chain connects TRBV5-4 to TRBJ2-7; 11 bases agree with TRBD2. Per germline, CDR1 SGHNT and CDR2 YYREEE (reference sequence). The CDR3 length is 15 residues. CDR3 nucleotide sequence: TGTGCTACCCGACTAGCGGGGACCTCGGGGAACGAGCAGTACTTC. Translated, it gives CATRLAGTSGNEQYF.

The chain recombines TRBV19 with TRBJ2-1; 12 bases agree with TRBD2. There are 12 residues in the CDR3. With V trimmed by 7 bases and J by 13 bases, 5 bases remained unmatched. Germline assignment: CDR1 LNHDA and CDR2 SQIVND (reference sequence). This CDR3 reads CASTGTSGFQFF. The CDR3 nucleotides are TGTGCCAGTACCGGGACTAGCGGGTTTCAGTTCTTC.

The V call is TRBV27, the J call TRBJ2-2, with a possible D match to TRBD2 (6 bases). The germline V and J ends were trimmed by 3 bases and 7 bases, with 15 bases remaining between them. The germline V gene has CDR1 MNHEY and CDR2 SMNVEV (reference sequence). This CDR3 comprises 15 residues. CDR3 amino acids: CASSFRREFDGELFF. CDR3 DNA sequence: TGTGCCAGCAGTTTCAGGAGGGAGTTTGACGGGGAGCTGTTTTTT.

CDR3 coding DNA: TGTGCCAGCAGTCCACCCGGCCGGGACTACAATGAGCAGTTCTTC. Amino acids: CASSPPGRDYNEQFF. This chain connects TRBV27 to TRBJ2-1, with a tentative D call TRBD2 (5 bases). V lost 5 bases and J lost 3, with 14 bases in between. Germline-derived CDR1 and CDR2 are MNHEY and SMNVEV (reference sequence). The CDR3 is made up of 15 amino acids.

The V call is TRBV5-1, the J call TRBJ2-3; the match to TRBD1 covers 12 bases. This CDR3 contains 17 residues. Per the germline V gene, CDR1 is SGHRS and CDR2 is YFSETQ. V trimming: 3 bases; J trimming: 5 bases; junction bases outside the gene matches: 10. Written as DNA, the CDR3 is TGCGCCAGCAGCTGGGCGCCCGGGACAGGGGGCCAAGATACGCAGTATTTT. It encodes CASSWAPGTGGQDTQYF.

The chain is built from TRBV9 and TRBJ2-3, with 12 bases aligning to TRBD2. The CDR3 length is 16 residues. V dropped 7 bases and J dropped 2; count of bases not matched to a gene: 8. In germline, CDR1 is SGDLS, CDR2 YYNGEE. Here the CDR3 DNA reads TGTGCCAGCGGAAAGACTAGCGGGGGATCCACAGATACGCAGTATTTT. It is translated as CASGKTSGGSTDTQYF.

The chain carries TRBV18 and TRBJ1-1; the match to TRBD1 covers 11 bases. Trimming removed 6 bases from V and 6 bases from J; junction bases left unmatched: 9. Germline loops: CDR1 KGHSH, CDR2 LQKENI. The CDR3 spans 15 residues. CDR3 DNA: TGTGCCAGCTCCCCCCGGACAGGGGGCTGGGCTGAAGCTTTCTTT. Translation: CASSPRTGGWAEAFF.

V gene TRBV2 combines with J gene TRBJ1-2; 8 positions agree with TRBD1. CDR1 and CDR2 from the germline V gene are SNHLY and FYNNEI. The trim removed 7 bases at V and 0 bases at J, leaving 4 bases unmatched. The CDR3 runs 14 residues. For the CDR3, the DNA is TGTGCCAGCACTGGACAGGGATCTAACTATGGCTACACCTTC. It codes for CASTGQGSNYGYTF. Based on the CDR3 plus reference TRBV2 and TRBJ1-2, the full variable domain is EPEVTQTPSHQVTQMGQEVILRCVPISNHLYFYWYRQILGQKVEFLVSFYNNEISEKSEIFDDQFSVERPDGSNFTLKIRSTKLEDSAMYFCASTGQGSNYGYTFGSGTRLTVV.

This clone was detected a few times. This rearrangement joins TRBV30 to TRBJ1-2; no reliable D call. The CDR3 consists of 11 residues. V was trimmed by 0 bases and J by 8 bases, leaving 7 bases between them. Germline CDR1 GTSNPN, CDR2 SVGIG (reference sequence). The CDR3 region is CAWSVPRGYTF. The DNA of the CDR3 is TGTGCCTGGAGTGTACCACGGGGCTACACCTTC. The complete variable domain, with remaining parts taken from reference TRBV30 and TRBJ1-2, reads SQTIHQWPATLVQPVGSPLSLECTVEGTSNPNLYWYRQAAGRGLQLLFYSVGIGQISSEVPQNLSASRPQDRQFILSSKKLLLSDSGFYLCAWSVPRGYTFGSGTRLTVV.

V gene TRBV6-5 combines with J gene TRBJ1-2; D is unresolved. Germline lookup yields CDR1 MNHEY and CDR2 SVGAGI. The V and J ends lost 2 bases and 4 bases respectively, with 11 bases between them. The CDR3 totals 14 residues. The CDR3 is CASSYQEASYGYTF. The DNA of the CDR3 is TGTGCCAGCAGTTACCAGGAAGCCAGCTATGGCTACACCTTC.

The rearrangement joins TRBV19 to TRBJ1-6; D is uncertain. Looked up from germline, CDR1 is LNHDA and CDR2 is SQIVND (reference sequence). This CDR3 is built from 15 residues. Between the trimmed V and J ends, which lost 9 bases and 0 bases, there was a span of 12 bases. This chain's CDR3 is CASLDGSSYNSPLHF. In DNA form, the CDR3 reads TGTGCCAGCCTAGACGGAAGCTCCTATAATTCACCCCTCCACTTT.